The 10 T cell receptor beta chains below all came from one sample that was sequenced in a study of neurological immune-mediated disorders. TCRdb recomputed calls from the 5' RACE reads with MiXCR, one row per CDR3 protein. The table shows about 46,000 distinct CDR3 sequences, with 10% occurring only once. Material for sequencing was PBMCs. The receptors here all came from a man aged 70 or older with HTLV-1-associated myelopathy (HAM/TSP).

In its sample, this clonotype was seen many times. CDR3 sequence reads: CASSPRSEGERGYTF. The CDR3 nucleotides are TGTGCCAGCTCACCACGGTCTGAGGGAGAACGTGGCTACACCTTC. The chain joins TRBV18 to TRBJ1-2; no clear D gene. The CDR3 length is 15 residues. Germline V gives CDR1 KGHSH, CDR2 LQKENI. Trimming took 1 base from V and 7 from J, leaving 16 bases between them.

This clonotype appeared many times. The rearrangement uses TRBV10-3 and TRBJ2-3; a possible D gene is TRBD2 (5 bases). Germline values: CDR1 ENHRY, CDR2 SYGVKD. V shed 4 bases and J shed 0 bases, with 5 bases lying between them. CDR3 length equals 13 residues. This chain's CDR3 is CAISGTSTDTQYF. CDR3 in DNA: TGTGCCATCAGTGGGACTAGCACAGATACGCAGTATTTT.

This clonotype was detected ten times or more. This sequence joins TRBV20-1 and TRBJ2-1, with 10 nucleotides matching TRBD2. The CDR3 loop spans 16 amino acids. Germline-derived CDR1 and CDR2 are DFQATT and SNEGSKA (reference sequence). V dropped 0 bases and J dropped 4; count of bases not matched to a gene: 6. CDR3 region: CSARDSGRPNYNEQFF. The DNA of the CDR3 is TGCAGTGCTAGAGATAGCGGGAGGCCCAATTACAATGAGCAGTTCTTC.

This clonotype has at least ten counts. The CDR3 nucleotides are TGTGCCAGCAGCTCCTTAGGGAGGACCCCCATTAAGGATACGCAGTATTTT. Amino acids: CASSSLGRTPIKDTQYF. The chain is built from TRBV7-2 and TRBJ2-3; D is perhaps TRBD2 (6 bases). The CDR3 consists of 17 residues. With 4 bases removed from V and 6 bases from J, the gap between germline ends came to 23 bases. Germline V gives CDR1 SGHTA, CDR2 FQGNSA.

Many counts were recorded for this clonotype. The chain links TRBV20-1 to TRBJ2-2, with D possibly being TRBD1 or TRBD2 (6 bases each). Germline V gene sequence: CDR1 DFQATT, CDR2 SNEGSKA (reference sequence). The length of the CDR3 is 17 residues. The V gene lost 3 bases and the J gene lost 7 bases, with 24 bases spanning the gap. The CDR3 DNA reads TGCAGTGCTAGGGTGGCGGGAACTAGGGGGATAGACGGGGAGCTGTTTTTT. This encodes CSARVAGTRGIDGELFF.

At least ten counts were recorded for this clonotype. This chain uses TRBV5-5 with TRBJ2-7; 10 bases are shared with TRBD2. Germline V gene data show CDR1 as SGHKS and CDR2 as YYEKEE (reference sequence). The trim removed 4 bases at V and 3 bases at J, leaving 4 bases unmatched. The CDR3 has 14 residues. CDR3 nucleotides: TGTGCCAGCAGCGTAACTAGCGGGAACTACGAGCAGTACTTC. The encoded protein is CASSVTSGNYEQYF.

This clonotype was seen ten or more times. The CDR3 sequence is CASSSRDREETQYF. In nucleotides, the CDR3 is TGTGCCAGCAGTAGCCGGGACAGGGAAGAGACCCAGTACTTC. V and J are TRBV6-2 or TRBV6-3 and TRBJ2-5; 9 bases are a match to TRBD1. Germline CDR1 MNHEY, CDR2 SVGEGT. With V trimmed by 5 bases and J by 3 bases, 4 bases remained unmatched. This CDR3 spans 14 amino acids.

This clonotype was counted at least ten times. The chain recombines TRBV5-1 with TRBJ2-7; TRBD1 matches 8 bases. After removal of 4 bases from V and 3 bases from J, the junction contained 6 bases not matched to a gene. The germline CDR1 and CDR2 sequences are SGHRS and YFSETQ. The CDR3 loop spans 14 amino acids. The CDR3 reads CASSRATGGYEQYF. CDR3 bases: TGCGCCAGCAGCCGGGCTACAGGGGGCTACGAGCAGTACTTC. Full variable domain (remainder filled in from reference TRBV5-1 and TRBJ2-7): KAGVTQTPRYLIKTRGQQVTLSCSPISGHRSVSWYQQTPGQGLQFLFEYFSETQRNKGNFPGRFSGRQFSNSRSEMNVSTLELGDSALYLCASSRATGGYEQYFGPGTRLTVT.

The sample holds many counts of this clonotype. This rearrangement joins TRBV5-1 to TRBJ2-1; 11 bases map to TRBD2. Germline assignment: CDR1 SGHRS and CDR2 YFSETQ. The CDR3 totals 20 residues. Losses at the gene ends were 0 bases for V and 0 bases for J; bases not matched to a gene: 11. The CDR3 sequence is CASSLENSGRAGSSYNEQFF. In DNA form, the CDR3 reads TGCGCCAGCAGCTTGGAAAATAGCGGGAGGGCCGGAAGCTCCTACAATGAGCAGTTCTTC. Drawing the rest from reference TRBV5-1 and TRBJ2-1, the complete variable domain is KAGVTQTPRYLIKTRGQQVTLSCSPISGHRSVSWYQQTPGQGLQFLFEYFSETQRNKGNFPGRFSGRQFSNSRSEMNVSTLELGDSALYLCASSLENSGRAGSSYNEQFFGPGTRLTVL.

This clonotype was seen many times. The chain combines TRBV6-5 with TRBJ2-3, with 7 bases aligning to TRBD2. This CDR3 region has 16 residues. Trimming at V came to 0 bases and at J to 2 bases, leaving 5 bases not matched to a gene. The germline V gene has CDR1 MNHEY and CDR2 SVGAGI. In DNA form, the CDR3 reads TGTGCCAGCAGTTACTCGAGGCTAGCGGCCACAGATACGCAGTATTTT. Protein product: CASSYSRLAATDTQYF.